The source of this T cell receptor beta chain is a study of human thymus T cells. TCRdb keeps only in-frame clones here, not all; method: immunoSEQ multiplex PCR. The sample consists of roughly 120,000 clones, 90% to 95% of them appearing once. Resections were taken during corrective heart surgery, and the thymus tissue came from these. The people who donated were healthy Finnish babies having corrective surgery for congenital heart defects. This CDR3 has 14 amino acids. V was pared by 1 base and J by 7 bases, with 9 bases between. Germline loops: CDR1 SGDLS, CDR2 YYNGEE. As concerns this clone: The target antigen is unknown.

Study-level points and caveats: Thymic repertoires from unrelated individuals overlapped highly, related research reported. There appeared to be biased usage of V and J genes in thymic and blood repertoires.

Sequenced: thymus tissue. The source is a boy younger than two with a congenital heart defect but otherwise immunologically healthy. This chain joins TRBV9 and TRBJ1-6; a weak D match, TRBD1 (6 bases). The chain's CDR3 is CASSVQGRNSPLHF. CDR3 sequence (DNA): TGTGCCAGCAGCGTACAGGGGCGAAATTCACCCCTCCACTTT.